One T cell receptor beta chain is described in this entry. These data come from a study of T cell responses to AZD1222 COVID-19 vaccine. Libraries were prepared by immunoSEQ multiplex PCR; TCRdb keeps only in-frame clonotypes and omits some of them. The table has over 100,000 clones, around 94% seen once; the top ten hold around 7%. The sequence came from an adult in good health. The specimen was peripheral blood, collected on day 0 of AZD1222 vaccination.

Here the CDR3 reads CASRVWAGMNTGELFF. CDR3 nucleotides: TGTGCCAGCAGGGTTTGGGCCGGGATGAACACCGGGGAGCTGTTTTTT. The genes are TRBV11-2 and TRBJ2-2; tentative D call: TRBD2 (5 bases). Germline CDR1 is SGHAT and CDR2 is FQNNGV. The CDR3 consists of 16 residues. The germline V and J ends were trimmed by 6 bases and 1 base, with 15 bases remaining between them. The whole variable domain, remainder taken from reference TRBV11-2 and TRBJ2-2, is EAGVAQSPRYKIIEKRQSVAFWCNPISGHATLYWYQQILGQGPKLLIQFQNNGVVDDSQLPKDRFSAERLKGVDSTLKIQPAKLEDSAVYLCASRVWAGMNTGELFFGEGSRLTVL.